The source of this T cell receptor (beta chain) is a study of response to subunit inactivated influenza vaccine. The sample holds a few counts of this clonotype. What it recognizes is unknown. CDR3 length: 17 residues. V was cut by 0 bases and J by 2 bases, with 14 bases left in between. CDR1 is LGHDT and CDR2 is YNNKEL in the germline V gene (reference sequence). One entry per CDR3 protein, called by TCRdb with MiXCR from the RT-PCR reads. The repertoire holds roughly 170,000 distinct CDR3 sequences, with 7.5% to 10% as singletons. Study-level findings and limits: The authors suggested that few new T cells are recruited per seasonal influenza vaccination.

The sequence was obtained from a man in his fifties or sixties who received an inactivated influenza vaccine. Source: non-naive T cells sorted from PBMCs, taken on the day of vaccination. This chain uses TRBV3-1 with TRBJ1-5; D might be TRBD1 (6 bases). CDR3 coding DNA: TGTGCCAGCAGCCAAGAATGGGCAGGGGCAGGCAATCAGCCCCAGCATTTT. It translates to CASSQEWAGAGNQPQHF.